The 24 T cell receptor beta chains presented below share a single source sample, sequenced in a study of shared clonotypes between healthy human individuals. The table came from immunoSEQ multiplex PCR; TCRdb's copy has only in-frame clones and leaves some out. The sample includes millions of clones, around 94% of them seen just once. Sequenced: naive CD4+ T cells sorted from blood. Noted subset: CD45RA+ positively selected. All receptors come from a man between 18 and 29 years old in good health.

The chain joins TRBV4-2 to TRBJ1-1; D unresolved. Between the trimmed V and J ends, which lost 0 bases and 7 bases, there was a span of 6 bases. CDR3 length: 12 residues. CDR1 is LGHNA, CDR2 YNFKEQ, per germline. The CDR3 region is CASSQDSDEAFF. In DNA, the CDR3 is TGTGCCAGCAGCCAAGACTCAGATGAAGCTTTCTTT.

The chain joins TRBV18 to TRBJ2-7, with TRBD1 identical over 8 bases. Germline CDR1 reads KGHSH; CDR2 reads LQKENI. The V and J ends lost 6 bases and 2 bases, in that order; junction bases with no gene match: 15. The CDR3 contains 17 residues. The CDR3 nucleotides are TGTGCCAGCTCCCGAACAAGGGACAGGCGCCAACCCTACGAGCAGTACTTC. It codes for CASSRTRDRRQPYEQYF.

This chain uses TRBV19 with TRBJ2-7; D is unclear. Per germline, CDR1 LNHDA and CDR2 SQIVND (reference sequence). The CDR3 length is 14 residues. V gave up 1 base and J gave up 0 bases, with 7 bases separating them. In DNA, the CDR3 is TGTGCCAGTAGTATAGCGCAGAACTCCTACGAGCAGTACTTC. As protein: CASSIAQNSYEQYF.

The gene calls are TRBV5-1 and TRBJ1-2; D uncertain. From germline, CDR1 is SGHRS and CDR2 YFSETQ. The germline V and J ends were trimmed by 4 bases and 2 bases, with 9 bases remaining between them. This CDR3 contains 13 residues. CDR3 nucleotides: TGCGCCAGCAGCGAAGCGGGCAACTATGGCTACACCTTC. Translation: CASSEAGNYGYTF. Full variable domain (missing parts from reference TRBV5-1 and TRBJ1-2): KAGVTQTPRYLIKTRGQQVTLSCSPISGHRSVSWYQQTPGQGLQFLFEYFSETQRNKGNFPGRFSGRQFSNSRSEMNVSTLELGDSALYLCASSEAGNYGYTFGSGTRLTVV.

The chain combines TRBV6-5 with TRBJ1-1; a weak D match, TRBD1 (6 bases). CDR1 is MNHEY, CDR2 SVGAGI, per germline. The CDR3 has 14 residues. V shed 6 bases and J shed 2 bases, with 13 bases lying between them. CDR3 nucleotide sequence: TGTGCCAGCAGAAGAGGACAGCTCAACACTGAAGCTTTCTTT. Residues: CASRRGQLNTEAFF.

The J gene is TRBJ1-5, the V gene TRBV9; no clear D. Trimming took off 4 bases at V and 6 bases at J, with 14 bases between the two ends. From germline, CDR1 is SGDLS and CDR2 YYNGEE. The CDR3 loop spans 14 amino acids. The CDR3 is CASSTTDSRQPQHF. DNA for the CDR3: TGTGCCAGCAGCACGACCGATTCCCGTCAGCCCCAGCATTTT.

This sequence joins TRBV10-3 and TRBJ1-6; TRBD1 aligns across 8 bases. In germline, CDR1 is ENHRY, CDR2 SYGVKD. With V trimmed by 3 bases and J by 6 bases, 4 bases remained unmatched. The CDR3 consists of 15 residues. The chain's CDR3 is CAISDGTGLNSPLHF. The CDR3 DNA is TGTGCCATCAGTGACGGGACAGGTCTTAATTCACCCCTCCACTTT.

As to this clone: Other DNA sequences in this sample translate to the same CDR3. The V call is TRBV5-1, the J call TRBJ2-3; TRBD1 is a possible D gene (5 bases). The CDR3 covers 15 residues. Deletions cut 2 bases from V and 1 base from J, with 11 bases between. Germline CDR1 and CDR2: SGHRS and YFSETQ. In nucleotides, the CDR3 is TGCGCCAGCAGCTTAAGTGGGGCAGGCACAGATACGCAGTATTTT. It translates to CASSLSGAGTDTQYF.

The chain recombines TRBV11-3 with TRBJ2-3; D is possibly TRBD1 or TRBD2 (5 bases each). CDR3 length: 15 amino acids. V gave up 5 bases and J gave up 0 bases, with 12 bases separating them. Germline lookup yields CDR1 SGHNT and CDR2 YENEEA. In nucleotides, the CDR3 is TGTGCCAGCAGCCCTCACGGGGCTAGCACAGATACGCAGTATTTT. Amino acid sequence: CASSPHGASTDTQYF.

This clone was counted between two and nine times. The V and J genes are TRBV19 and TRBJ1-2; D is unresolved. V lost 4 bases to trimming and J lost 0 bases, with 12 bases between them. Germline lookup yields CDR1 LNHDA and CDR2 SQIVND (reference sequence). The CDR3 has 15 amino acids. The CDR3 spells CASSKEGATNYGYTF. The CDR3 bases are TGTGCCAGTAGTAAGGAAGGAGCCACTAACTATGGCTACACCTTC. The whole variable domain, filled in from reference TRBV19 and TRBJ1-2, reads DGGITQSPKYLFRKEGQNVTLSCEQNLNHDAMYWYRQDPGQGLRLIYYSQIVNDFQKGDIAEGYSVSREKKESFPLTVTSAQKNPTAFYLCASSKEGATNYGYTFGSGTRLTVV.

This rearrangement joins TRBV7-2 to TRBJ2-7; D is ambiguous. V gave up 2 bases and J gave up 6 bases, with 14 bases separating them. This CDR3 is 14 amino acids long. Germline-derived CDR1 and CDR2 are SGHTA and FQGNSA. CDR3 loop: CASSLNAPPGEQYF. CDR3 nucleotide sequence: TGTGCCAGCAGCTTAAACGCTCCTCCGGGCGAGCAGTACTTC.

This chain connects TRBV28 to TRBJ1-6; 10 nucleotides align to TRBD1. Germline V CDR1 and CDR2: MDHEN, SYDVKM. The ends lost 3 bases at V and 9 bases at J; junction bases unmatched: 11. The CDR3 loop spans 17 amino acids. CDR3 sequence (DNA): TGTGCCAGCAGTTTTACTTTGATAGGGACAGGGGTTTCACCCCTCCACTTT. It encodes CASSFTLIGTGVSPLHF. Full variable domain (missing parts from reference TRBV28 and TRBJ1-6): DVKVTQSSRYLVKRTGEKVFLECVQDMDHENMFWYRQDPGLGLRLIYFSYDVKMKEKGDIPEGYSVSREKKERFSLILESASTNQTSMYLCASSFTLIGTGVSPLHFGNGTRLTVT.

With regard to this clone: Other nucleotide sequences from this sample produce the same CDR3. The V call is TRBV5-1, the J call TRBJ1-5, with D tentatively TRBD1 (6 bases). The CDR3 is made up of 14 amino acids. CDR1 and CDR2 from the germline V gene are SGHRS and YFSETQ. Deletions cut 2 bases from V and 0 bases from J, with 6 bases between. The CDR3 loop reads CASSLGGSNQPQHF. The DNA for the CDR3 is TGCGCCAGCAGCTTAGGGGGTAGCAATCAGCCCCAGCATTTT.

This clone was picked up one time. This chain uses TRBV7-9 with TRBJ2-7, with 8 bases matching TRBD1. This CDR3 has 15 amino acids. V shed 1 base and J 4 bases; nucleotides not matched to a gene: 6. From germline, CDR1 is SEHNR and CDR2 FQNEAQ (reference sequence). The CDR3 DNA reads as TGTGCCAGCAGCTTAGGGACAGGGAACAGGTACGAGCAGTACTTC. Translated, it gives CASSLGTGNRYEQYF. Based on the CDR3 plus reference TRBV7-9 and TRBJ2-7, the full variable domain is DTGVSQNPRHKITKRGQNVTFRCDPISEHNRLYWYRQTLGQGPEFLTYFQNEAQLEKSRLLSDRFSAERPKGSFSTLEIQRTEQGDSAMYLCASSLGTGNRYEQYFGPGTRLTVT.

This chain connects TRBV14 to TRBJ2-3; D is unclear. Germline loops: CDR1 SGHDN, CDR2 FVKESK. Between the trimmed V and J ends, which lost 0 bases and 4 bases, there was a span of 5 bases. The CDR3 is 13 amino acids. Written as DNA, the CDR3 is TGTGCCAGCAGCCAAGATCTGTCAGATACGCAGTATTTT. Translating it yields CASSQDLSDTQYF.

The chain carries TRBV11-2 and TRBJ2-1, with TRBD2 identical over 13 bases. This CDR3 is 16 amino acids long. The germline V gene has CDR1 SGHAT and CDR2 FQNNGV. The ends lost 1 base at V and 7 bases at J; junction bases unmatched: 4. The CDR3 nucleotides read TGTGCCAGCAGCTTAGGACTAGCGGGGGGAAAGAATGAGCAGTTCTTC. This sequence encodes CASSLGLAGGKNEQFF.

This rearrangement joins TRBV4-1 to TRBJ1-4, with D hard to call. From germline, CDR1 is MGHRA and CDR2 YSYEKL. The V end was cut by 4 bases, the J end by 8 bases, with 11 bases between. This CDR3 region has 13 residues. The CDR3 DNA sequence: TGCGCCAGCAGCCGCGGAGATGGCGAAAAACTGTTTTTT. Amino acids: CASSRGDGEKLFF.

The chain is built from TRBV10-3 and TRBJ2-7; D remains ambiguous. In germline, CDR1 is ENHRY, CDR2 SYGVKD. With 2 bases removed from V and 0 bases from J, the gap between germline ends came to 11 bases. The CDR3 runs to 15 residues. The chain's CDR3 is CAISERPGSSYEQYF. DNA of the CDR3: TGTGCCATCAGTGAGCGGCCTGGTAGCTCCTACGAGCAGTACTTC.

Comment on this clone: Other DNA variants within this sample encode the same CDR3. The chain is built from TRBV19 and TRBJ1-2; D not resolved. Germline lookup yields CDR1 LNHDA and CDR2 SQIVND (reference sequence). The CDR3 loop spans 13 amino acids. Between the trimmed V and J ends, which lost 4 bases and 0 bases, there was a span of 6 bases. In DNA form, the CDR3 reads TGTGCCAGTAGTACGGACTCTAACTATGGCTACACCTTC. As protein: CASSTDSNYGYTF.

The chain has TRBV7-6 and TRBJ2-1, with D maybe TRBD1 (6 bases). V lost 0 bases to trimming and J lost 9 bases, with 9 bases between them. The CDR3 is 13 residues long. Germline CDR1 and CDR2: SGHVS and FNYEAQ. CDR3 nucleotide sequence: TGTGCCAGCAGCTTAGCGGGGGCGGGTGAGCAGTTCTTC. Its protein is CASSLAGAGEQFF.

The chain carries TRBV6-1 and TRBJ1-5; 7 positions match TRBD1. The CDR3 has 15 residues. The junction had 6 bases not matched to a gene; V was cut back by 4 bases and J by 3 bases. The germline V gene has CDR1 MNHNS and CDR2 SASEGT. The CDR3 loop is CASSGAGGSNQPQHF. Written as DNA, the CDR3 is TGTGCCAGCAGTGGTGCAGGGGGTTCCAATCAGCCCCAGCATTTT.

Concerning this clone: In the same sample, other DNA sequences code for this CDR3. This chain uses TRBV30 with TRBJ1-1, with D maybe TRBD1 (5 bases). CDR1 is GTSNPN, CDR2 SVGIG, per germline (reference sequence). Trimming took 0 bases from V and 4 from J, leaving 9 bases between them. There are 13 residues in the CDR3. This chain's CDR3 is CAWSVGGGTEAFF. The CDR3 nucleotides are TGTGCCTGGAGTGTAGGCGGGGGCACTGAAGCTTTCTTT.

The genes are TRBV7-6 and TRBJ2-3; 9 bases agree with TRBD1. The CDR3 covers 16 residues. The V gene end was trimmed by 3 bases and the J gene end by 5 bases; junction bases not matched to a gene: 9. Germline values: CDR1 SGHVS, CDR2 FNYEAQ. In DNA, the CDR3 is TGTGCCAGCAGCTTGTTCCGGGACAGGGTTCTAGATACGCAGTATTTT. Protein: CASSLFRDRVLDTQYF.

The CDR3 DNA follows: TGTGCCAGCAGTTTAGGGGTCTGGGGGACTGAGTCCTACGAGCAGTACTTC. Protein sequence: CASSLGVWGTESYEQYF. The chain is built from TRBV28 and TRBJ2-7; possible D gene TRBD2, 6 bases. The CDR3 is 17 amino acids. In germline, CDR1 is MDHEN, CDR2 SYDVKM. The V end was cut by 2 bases, the J end by 1 base, with 18 bases between. The full variable domain, in which reference TRBV28 and TRBJ2-7 provide the parts outside the CDR3, is DVKVTQSSRYLVKRTGEKVFLECVQDMDHENMFWYRQDPGLGLRLIYFSYDVKMKEKGDIPEGYSVSREKKERFSLILESASTNQTSMYLCASSLGVWGTESYEQYFGPGTRLTVT.